This is a list of T cell receptor beta chains from one sample in a study of CD8 T cells in ankylosing spondylitis. One entry per CDR3 protein results from TCRdb running MiXCR on the 5' RACE reads. The sample includes 340,000 or so distinct CDR3 sequences, 14% to 15% of them seen just once. Sequenced: blood, either unsorted or a sorted T cell fraction (not recorded which). All receptors derive from a male donor with ankylosing spondylitis or in good health (not recorded which). The CDR3 runs from the conserved cysteine through the conserved F or W. A D gene is named only where the DNA matches it firmly.

d_gene,len,v_gene,CDR3aa
TRBD2,17,TRBV12-3/TRBV12-4,CASSAEGTSGRAGELFF
-,11,TRBV12-3/TRBV12-4,CASSLGPEAFF
-,15,TRBV3-1,CASSPRHFSGNTIYF
-,13,TRBV20-1,CSAPGSGNNEQFF
TRBD2,16,TRBV7-9,CASSLAPATSGYEQYF
TRBD2,13,TRBV12-5,CASGSGSYNEQFF
TRBD1,16,TRBV18,CASSTAGGSSGNTIYF
TRBD2,16,TRBV15,CATTPRGSGTTGELFF
TRBD1,13,TRBV12-3/TRBV12-4,CASSSTGATEAFF
-,18,TRBV5-5,CASSFRRASEFPTGELFF
TRBD1,14,TRBV29-1,CSVAPGTAYNEQFF
TRBD2,14,TRBV6-1,CASSDTGGTYEQYF
TRBD1,11,TRBV27,CASIPGQVQYF
-,19,TRBV5-1,CASSLEPPRRSERENTIYF
-,15,TRBV4-1,CASSQDEGVSREQYF
-,15,TRBV3-1,CASSHGRQRDTEAFF
-,15,TRBV15,CATSRDHGGIYEQYF
TRBD2,15,TRBV27,CASSISSGGKNEQFF
TRBD1,13,TRBV7-9,CASSLTVTGGTFF
-,12,TRBV12-3/TRBV12-4,CASRGDPGEQFF
TRBD2,14,TRBV3-1,CASHGTRSTGELFF
TRBD2,15,TRBV7-8,CASSHAGGEAYEQYF
-,14,TRBV5-1,CASSLEEFTGELFF
TRBD1,14,TRBV5-6,CASSWTGLEETQYF
-,12,TRBV7-2,CASSSMTDTQYF
-,12,TRBV7-2,CASSSQRYEQYF
TRBD1,13,TRBV10-3,CAISGDRNTEAFF
TRBD2,15,TRBV20-1,CSARDLASGPYEQYF
-,17,TRBV9,CASSPTSGTPLANEQFF
-,15,TRBV5-1,CASSLWQGISYEQYF